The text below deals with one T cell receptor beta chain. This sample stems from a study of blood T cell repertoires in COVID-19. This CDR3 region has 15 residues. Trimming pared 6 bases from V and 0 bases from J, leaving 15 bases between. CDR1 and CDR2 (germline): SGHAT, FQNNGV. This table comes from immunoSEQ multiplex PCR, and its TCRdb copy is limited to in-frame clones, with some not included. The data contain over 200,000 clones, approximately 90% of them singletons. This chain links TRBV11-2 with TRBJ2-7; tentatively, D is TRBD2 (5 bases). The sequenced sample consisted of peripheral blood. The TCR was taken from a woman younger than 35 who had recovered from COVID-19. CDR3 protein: CASSPGLRSSYEQYF. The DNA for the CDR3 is TGTGCCAGCAGTCCCGGACTTAGGAGCTCCTACGAGCAGTACTTC. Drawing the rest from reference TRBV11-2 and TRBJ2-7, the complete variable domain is EAGVAQSPRYKIIEKRQSVAFWCNPISGHATLYWYQQILGQGPKLLIQFQNNGVVDDSQLPKDRFSAERLKGVDSTLKIQPAKLEDSAVYLCASSPGLRSSYEQYFGPGTRLTVT.